The rows below give T cell receptor beta chains drawn from one sample of a study of vaccination effects on CD4 cells after COVID-19. Their antigens are not known. Sequenced by immunoSEQ multiplex PCR; TCRdb stores in-frame clones only, minus some. This sample yields about 72,000 clones, of which about 80% are seen a single time; 1.2% belongs to the top ten. Sequencing used CD4+ T cells from PBMCs cultured with HCoV-229E spike peptides, obtained after COVID-19 vaccination. The receptors were sampled from a human donor who received a COVID-19 vaccine. CDR3s leave out the opening cysteine and the closing phenylalanine or tryptophan. A D gene is named only where the DNA matches it firmly. Rows may omit the clone size; those that give it use once, few, many or a size class.

AWANQGDQPQH,TRBV30,NA,NA,TRBJ1-5
ASSYANSYNEQF,TRBV6-2/TRBV6-3,NA,NA,TRBJ2-1
ASSERYRAGETQY,TRBV6-1,NA,NA,TRBJ2-5
ASSGRGGAETQY,TRBV18,NA,TRBD2,TRBJ2-5
ASSRGQGVEAF,TRBV12-3/TRBV12-4,NA,TRBD1,TRBJ1-1
ASSLWGRTPYNEQF,TRBV5-6,NA,NA,TRBJ2-1
ASSPRELGETQY,TRBV18,NA,NA,TRBJ2-5
ATTSRSGLETQY,TRBV28,NA,TRBD2,TRBJ2-5
ASSEGHPLYYGYT,TRBV2,few,NA,TRBJ1-2
ASRGEWQGKSEQF,TRBV2,NA,NA,TRBJ2-1
ASSHTSGGAGTQY,TRBV3-1/TRBV3-2,NA,TRBD2,TRBJ2-3
ASSLGQGFTTEAF,TRBV3-1/TRBV3-2,NA,TRBD1,TRBJ1-1
ASSLGAGSDTQY,TRBV7-3,NA,NA,TRBJ2-3
ASRQGQTLGPLH,TRBV6-5,NA,TRBD1,TRBJ1-6
ASGLVPDGLAGGTEQF,TRBV12-5,NA,TRBD2,TRBJ2-1
ASSPGGSNYGYT,TRBV18,NA,NA,TRBJ1-2
ASSYDRGPYNEQF,TRBV6-5,few,TRBD1,TRBJ2-1
ASSFRSSYNSPLH,TRBV6-6,NA,NA,TRBJ1-6
ASSLLKQGNGYT,TRBV28,few,TRBD1,TRBJ1-2
ASSYRTSPLH,TRBV28,NA,NA,TRBJ1-6
ASSLVSGTDNYGYT,TRBV5-1,NA,TRBD1,TRBJ1-2
ASSPLAGKGYQETQY,TRBV18,NA,NA,TRBJ2-5
ASVSLGTGGGNTEAF,TRBV19,NA,TRBD1,TRBJ1-1
ASSYSISTEAF,TRBV6-6,NA,NA,TRBJ1-1
ASRLTGSSYNEQF,TRBV6-5,NA,NA,TRBJ2-1
ASSPRAADTQY,TRBV7-3,NA,NA,TRBJ2-3
ASTRTGGGYGYT,TRBV19,NA,TRBD1,TRBJ1-2
ASRIGLEVYNEQF,TRBV6-5,NA,TRBD2,TRBJ2-1
ASSYRGPRTGELF,TRBV3-1/TRBV3-2,NA,TRBD1,TRBJ2-2
ASLGGFQGDEQF,TRBV19,NA,TRBD1,TRBJ2-1
ASSARTGEGTEAF,TRBV11-3,NA,TRBD1,TRBJ1-1
ASAQGSLNSPLH,TRBV7-3,NA,NA,TRBJ1-6
AISGSGVGNSPLH,TRBV10-3,NA,NA,TRBJ1-6
ASSLGVTSNFNEQF,TRBV7-9,few,NA,TRBJ2-1
ASGLVLGQVMNTEAF,TRBV12-5,NA,NA,TRBJ1-1
ASSLVGASSGNTIY,TRBV7-8,few,NA,TRBJ1-3
ASSQRGVTNEKLF,TRBV4-3,NA,NA,TRBJ1-4